Listed here is a single T cell receptor beta chain. No antigen is known for it. Method: immunoSEQ multiplex PCR; TCRdb's copy keeps in-frame clones and lacks some. Counted here are millions of clones, 85% to 95% occurring once; the ten biggest clones make up roughly 0.13%. The record originates from a study of shared clonotypes between healthy human individuals. General study points: Shared clonotypes: about 4.6% naive CD4, 3% to 3.5% naive CD8, under 2.5% memory CD4, 0.4% to 0.5% memory CD8. A limitation of the genetic and exposure-history diversity represented arose from few donors.

CDR3 size: 15 residues. J was trimmed by 4 bases and V by 5 bases; bases with no gene match: 4. Germline CDR1 is LGHNA and CDR2 is YNFKEQ. CD4+ cell separation produced CD45RA+ naive and CD45RA-negative memory subsets. The specimen sequenced was naive CD4+ T cells sorted from blood. Subset indicated: CD45RA+ positively selected. This TCR derives from a man in his late teens or twenties in good health. J is TRBJ1-6 and V is TRBV4-2, with 8 bases aligning to TRBD1. For the CDR3, the DNA is TGTGCCAGCAGCGGAGGGACAGGTTATAATTCACCCCTCCACTTT. Translating it yields CASSGGTGYNSPLHF.